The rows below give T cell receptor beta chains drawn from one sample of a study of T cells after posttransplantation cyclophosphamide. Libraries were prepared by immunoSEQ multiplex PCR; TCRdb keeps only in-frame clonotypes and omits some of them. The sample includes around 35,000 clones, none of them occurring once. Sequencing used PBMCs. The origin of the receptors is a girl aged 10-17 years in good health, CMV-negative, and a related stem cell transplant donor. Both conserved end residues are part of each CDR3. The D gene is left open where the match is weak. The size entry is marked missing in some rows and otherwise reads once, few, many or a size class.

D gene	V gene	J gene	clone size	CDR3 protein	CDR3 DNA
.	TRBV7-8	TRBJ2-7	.	CASSLWTDEQYF	TGTGCCAGCAGCTTATGGACAGACGAGCAGTACTTC
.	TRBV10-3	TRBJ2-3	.	CAISPHGGRTNTDTQYF	TGTGCCATCAGTCCACACGGCGGCAGGACAAACACAGATACGCAGTATTTT
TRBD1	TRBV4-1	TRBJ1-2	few	CASSQVARDRVGYTF	TGCGCCAGCAGCCAAGTTGCCCGGGACAGGGTTGGCTACACCTTC
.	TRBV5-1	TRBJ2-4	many	CASSLSCF	TGCGCCAGCAGCTTGTCGTGCTTC
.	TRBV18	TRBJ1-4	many	CASSPGRGPLEKLFF	TGTGCCAGCTCACCTGGTCGAGGCCCTCTAGAAAAACTGTTTTTT
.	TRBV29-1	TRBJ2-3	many	CSVSESTDTQYF	TGCAGCGTTAGTGAGTCCACAGATACGCAGTATTTT
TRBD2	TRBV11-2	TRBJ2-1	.	CASSFSGGYNEQFF	TGTGCCAGCAGCTTTAGCGGGGGGTACAATGAGCAGTTCTTC
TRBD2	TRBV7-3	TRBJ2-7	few	CASSLGTSGNEQYF	TGTGCCAGCAGCTTAGGGACCAGCGGGAACGAGCAGTACTTC
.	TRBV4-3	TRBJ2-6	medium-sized	CASSGSQGTGANVLTF	TGCGCCAGCAGCGGATCTCAGGGAACTGGGGCCAACGTCCTGACTTTC
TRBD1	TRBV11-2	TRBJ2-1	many	CASSPGYGTGAYNEQFF	TGTGCCAGCAGCCCCGGATACGGGACAGGGGCCTACAATGAGCAGTTCTTC
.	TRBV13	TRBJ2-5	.	CASSLQGRETQYF	TGTGCCAGCAGCTTACAGGGTAGAGAGACCCAGTACTTC
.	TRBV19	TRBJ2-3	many	CASSTLTQQYTQYF	TGTGCCAGTAGTACCCTAACCCAACAGTATACGCAGTATTTT
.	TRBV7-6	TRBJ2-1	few	CASSILSGQGGRNEQFF	TGTGCCAGCAGCATACTCTCGGGTCAGGGGGGCAGGAATGAGCAGTTCTTC
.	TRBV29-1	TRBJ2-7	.	CSARLDRRPEQYF	TGCAGCGCTCGGCTAGACAGGAGACCCGAGCAGTACTTC
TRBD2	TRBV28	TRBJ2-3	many	CASTTGGPTDTQYF	TGTGCCAGCACGACGGGGGGTCCCACAGATACGCAGTATTTT
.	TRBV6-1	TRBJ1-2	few	CASSEIKGGYGYTF	TGTGCCAGCAGTGAAATAAAAGGGGGCTATGGCTACACCTTC
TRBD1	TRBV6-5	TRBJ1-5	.	CASSYRTAGGRQPQHF	TGTGCCAGCAGTTACCGTACCGCAGGGGGAAGGCAGCCCCAGCATTTT
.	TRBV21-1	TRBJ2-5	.	CASSLRYFQETQYF	TGTGCCAGCAGCCTTCGTTATTTCCAAGAGACCCAGTACTTC
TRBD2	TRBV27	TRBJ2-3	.	CASSLGTSGTADTQYF	TGTGCCAGCAGTTTAGGTACTAGCGGGACGGCAGATACGCAGTATTTT
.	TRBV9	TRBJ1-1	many	CASSVSTRLTEAFF	TGTGCCAGCAGCGTCTCGACTAGACTAACGGAAGCTTTCTTT
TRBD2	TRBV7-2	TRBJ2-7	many	CASSTPSGSAYEQYF	TGTGCCAGCAGCACGCCTAGCGGGAGTGCTTACGAGCAGTACTTC
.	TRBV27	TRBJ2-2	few	CASGGLVAGELFF	TGTGCCAGCGGGGGACTCGTGGCCGGGGAGCTGTTTTTT
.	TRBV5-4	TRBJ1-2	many	CASSPLGGRDYGYTF	TGTGCCAGCAGCCCGCTAGGAGGGAGGGACTATGGCTACACCTTC
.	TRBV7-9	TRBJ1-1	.	CASSLGGRTTEAFF	TGTGCCAGCAGCTTAGGAGGGCGGACCACTGAAGCTTTCTTT
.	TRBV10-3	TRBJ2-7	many	CAISESPSSYEQYF	TGTGCCATCAGTGAGTCCCCGAGCTCCTACGAGCAGTACTTC
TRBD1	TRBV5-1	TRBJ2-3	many	CASSLGIQGPRIETQYF	TGCGCCAGCAGCTTGGGAATACAGGGGCCCAGGATTGAAACGCAGTATTTT
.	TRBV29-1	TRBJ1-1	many	CSVVRGLNTEAFF	TGCAGCGTTGTCAGAGGGTTGAACACTGAAGCTTTCTTT
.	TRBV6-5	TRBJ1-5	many	CASSYARSSNQPQHF	TGTGCCAGCAGTTACGCCAGATCTAGCAATCAGCCCCAGCATTTT
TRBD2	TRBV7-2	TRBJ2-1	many	CASSPGLAAINEQFF	TGTGCCAGCAGCCCCGGACTAGCGGCGATCAATGAGCAGTTCTTC
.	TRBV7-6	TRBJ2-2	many	CASSPQGLSPVGELFF	TGTGCCAGCAGCCCCCAGGGGTTATCACCTGTGGGGGAGCTGTTTTTT
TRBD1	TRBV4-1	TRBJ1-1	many	CASSQSSLRGTGRNTEAFF	TGCGCCAGCAGCCAATCGTCACTACGGGGGACAGGGCGTAACACTGAAGCTTTCTTT
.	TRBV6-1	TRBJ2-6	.	CASSGDSSGANVLTF	TGTGCCAGCAGTGGAGACAGCTCTGGGGCCAACGTCCTGACTTTC
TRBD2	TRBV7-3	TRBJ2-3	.	CASSLIRSGGGDTQYF	TGTGCCAGCAGCTTAATCCGTAGCGGGGGAGGAGATACGCAGTATTTT
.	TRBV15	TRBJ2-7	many	CATSNRREQYF	TGTGCCACCAGCAACCGGCGGGAGCAGTACTTC
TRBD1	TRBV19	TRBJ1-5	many	CASSISGGSNQPQHF	TGTGCCAGTAGTATCTCAGGGGGGAGCAATCAGCCCCAGCATTTT
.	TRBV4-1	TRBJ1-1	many	CASSQAAPGLGAPSEAFF	TGCGCCAGCAGCCAAGCAGCCCCAGGTTTGGGGGCCCCCAGTGAGGCTTTCTTT